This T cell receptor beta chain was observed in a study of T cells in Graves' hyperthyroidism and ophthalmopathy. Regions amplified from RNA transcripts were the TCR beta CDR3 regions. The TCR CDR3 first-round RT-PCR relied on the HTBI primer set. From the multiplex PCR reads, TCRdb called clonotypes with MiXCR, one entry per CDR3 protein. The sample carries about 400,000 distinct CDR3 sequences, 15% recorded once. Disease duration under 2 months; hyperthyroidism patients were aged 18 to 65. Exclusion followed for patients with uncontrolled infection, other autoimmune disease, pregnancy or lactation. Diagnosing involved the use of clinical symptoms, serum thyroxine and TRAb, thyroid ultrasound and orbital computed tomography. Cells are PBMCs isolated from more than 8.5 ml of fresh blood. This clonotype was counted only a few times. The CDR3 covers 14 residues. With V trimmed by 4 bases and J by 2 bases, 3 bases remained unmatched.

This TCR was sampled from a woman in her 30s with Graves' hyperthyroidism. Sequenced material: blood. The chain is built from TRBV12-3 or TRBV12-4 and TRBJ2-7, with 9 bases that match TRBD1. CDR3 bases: TGTGCCAGCAGTTCAAGGACAGGGGCCTACGAGCAGTACTTC. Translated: CASSSRTGAYEQYF.